This TCR beta chain came from a study of cytomegalovirus exposure and HLA in healthy donors. Note on this clone: Its antigen remains unidentified.

Study outcomes and limitations: The productive fraction for most TCR beta V segments was about 87% or about 30% in an earlier analysis. Several V segments, TRBV6-2 and TRBV6-3 among them, could not be told apart and were dropped.

CDR3 length equals 14 residues. Germline CDR1 is SGDLS and CDR2 is YYNGEE. V lost 6 bases to trimming and J lost 4 bases; unmatched junction nucleotides: 8. Primers for the PCR totalled 60 Vbeta and 13 Jbeta. Profiling relied on immunoSEQ multiplex PCR, and the TCRdb table lists in-frame clones only, not all of them. The sample has over 150,000 clones; about four fifths are singletons. V gene TRBV9 combines with J gene TRBJ2-7, with 9 nucleotides matching TRBD1. The sequence derives from a man between 25 and 39 years old in good health and CMV-seropositive. Sequencing was carried out using PBMCs. CDR3 region: CASTPGTGMYEQYF. Here the CDR3 DNA reads TGTGCCAGCACCCCCGGGACAGGGATGTACGAGCAGTACTTC.